The 12 T cell receptor beta chains below were found in one sample sequenced in a study of response to subunit inactivated influenza vaccine. TCRdb re-called the RT-PCR reads with MiXCR, one entry per CDR3 protein. The table includes fewer than 700,000 distinct CDR3 sequences, 10% to 15% detected once. Sequencing was performed on PBMCs from blood, taken 35 to 45 days after vaccination. These receptors were collected from a man aged 50 or older who received an inactivated influenza vaccine.

The chain couples TRBV6-1 to TRBJ1-1; D perhaps matches TRBD1 (5 bases). The V gene's germline CDR1 is MNHNS and CDR2 SASEGT. The CDR3 is made up of 15 amino acids. Trimming removed 5 bases at V and 4 bases at J, with 17 bases between. For the CDR3, the DNA is TGTGCCAGCAGTAAGCAGGGTCGTTCGAGCACTGAAGCTTTCTTT. This translates into CASSKQGRSSTEAFF.

In this sample, this clonotype turned up many times. The chain has TRBV9 and TRBJ1-1, with D possibly being TRBD1 (5 bases). V gave up 2 bases and J gave up 5 bases, with 16 bases separating them. Germline CDR1 reads SGDLS; CDR2 reads YYNGEE. CDR3 length: 15 residues. CDR3: CASSVSGTPVTEAFF. DNA of the CDR3: TGTGCCAGCAGCGTCTCCGGGACCCCCGTGACTGAAGCTTTCTTT. Together with reference TRBV9 and TRBJ1-1, the CDR3 gives the full variable domain: DSGVTQTPKHLITATGQRVTLRCSPRSGDLSVYWYQQSLDQGLQFLIQYYNGEERAKGNILERFSAQQFPDLHSELNLSSLELGDSALYFCASSVSGTPVTEAFFGQGTRLTVV.

The chain is built from TRBV5-5 and TRBJ2-7; D perhaps matches TRBD2 (6 bases). Trimming removed 0 bases from V and 6 bases from J, with 16 bases in between. This CDR3 contains 15 residues. Germline CDR1 and CDR2: SGHKS and YYEKEE (reference sequence). The CDR3 loop reads CASSLVSLGGAEQYF. In DNA form, the CDR3 reads TGTGCCAGCAGCTTGGTGTCCCTGGGAGGAGCCGAGCAGTACTTC.

The chain uses TRBV5-1 and TRBJ1-2; 10 bases are shared with TRBD1. The V gene's germline CDR1 is SGHRS and CDR2 YFSETQ. With 4 bases clipped from V and 4 bases from J, the junction kept 7 bases outside the gene matches. The CDR3 runs to 15 residues. DNA for the CDR3: TGCGCCAGCAGCGTGGGACAGGGGTATTTCTATGGCTACACCTTC. Amino acids: CASSVGQGYFYGYTF. Filled out from reference TRBV5-1 and TRBJ1-2, the complete variable domain reads KAGVTQTPRYLIKTRGQQVTLSCSPISGHRSVSWYQQTPGQGLQFLFEYFSETQRNKGNFPGRFSGRQFSNSRSEMNVSTLELGDSALYLCASSVGQGYFYGYTFGSGTRLTVV.

The chain uses TRBV20-1 and TRBJ1-4, with no clear D. CDR1 and CDR2 (germline): DFQATT, SNEGSKA (reference sequence). The CDR3 is 12 residues long. The ends were cut back, 3 bases at V and 5 bases at J, with 7 bases in the middle. The CDR3 loop is CSARRTNEKLFF. CDR3 in DNA: TGCAGTGCTAGGCGTACGAATGAAAAACTGTTTTTT.

This clonotype was recorded a few times. The chain is built from TRBV20-1 and TRBJ2-5; TRBD1 might be the D (6 bases). Germline V gene lookup returns CDR1 DFQATT and CDR2 SNEGSKA (reference sequence). CDR3 size: 14 residues. In DNA form, the CDR3 reads TGCAGCGCGATAACCCTGGGGGCCGAAGAGACCCAGTACTTC. It specifies CSAITLGAEETQYF.

This clonotype was observed a few times. The chain combines TRBV6-5 with TRBJ2-7; TRBD2 is a possible D gene (6 bases). This CDR3 is built from 15 residues. The germline V and J ends were trimmed by 2 bases and 3 bases, with 14 bases remaining between them. Germline V gene data show CDR1 as MNHEY and CDR2 as SVGAGI. CDR3 residues: CASSYRDSSVYEQYF. Here the CDR3 DNA reads TGTGCCAGCAGTTACCGGGACTCCTCCGTCTACGAGCAGTACTTC.

This chain uses TRBV5-1 with TRBJ2-5; 10 nucleotides agree with TRBD2. The V gene end was trimmed by 5 bases and the J gene end by 3 bases; junction bases not matched to a gene: 7. This CDR3 comprises 15 residues. Per germline, CDR1 SGHRS and CDR2 YFSETQ. The CDR3 loop reads CASSYGAGGKETQYF. The CDR3 bases are TGCGCCAGCAGTTACGGAGCGGGGGGGAAAGAGACCCAGTACTTC.

This clonotype has just a few counts. The rearrangement joins TRBV7-9 to TRBJ1-4; 11 positions match TRBD1. The V and J ends lost 5 bases and 8 bases, in that order; junction bases with no gene match: 7. This CDR3 region has 15 residues. From germline, CDR1 is SEHNR and CDR2 FQNEAQ (reference sequence). DNA of the CDR3: TGTGCCAGCAGCCTCACGGACAGGGGGCACGAAAAACTGTTTTTT. It yields the protein CASSLTDRGHEKLFF.

This clonotype showed up just a few times. The chain recombines TRBV11-2 with TRBJ2-3; the D gene is possibly TRBD2 (6 bases). The germline V gene encodes CDR1 SGHAT and CDR2 FQNNGV. The CDR3 sequence is 18 residues long. Trimming removed 2 bases at V and 1 base at J, with 19 bases between. For the CDR3, the DNA is TGTGCCAGCAGCTTATATGGTAGGGCGGGAAGAGGCACAGATACGCAGTATTTT. It specifies CASSLYGRAGRGTDTQYF.

The chain is built from TRBV6-5 and TRBJ1-1; D gene ambiguous. CDR3 length: 13 residues. The ends were cut back, 2 bases at V and 11 bases at J, with 15 bases in the middle. Per the germline V gene, CDR1 is MNHEY and CDR2 is SVGAGI. The CDR3 DNA reads as TGTGCCAGCAGTTACACGAAGGACCTTGAGGCTTTCTTT. Protein: CASSYTKDLEAFF.

This clonotype was observed many times. The chain joins TRBV4-3 to TRBJ2-3, with D possibly TRBD1 on 6 matching bases. The CDR3 contains 15 residues. The ends were cut back, 5 bases at V and 0 bases at J, with 12 bases in the middle. The germline V gene has CDR1 LGHNA and CDR2 YSLEER. The CDR3 loop is CASSERDTSTDTQYF. As DNA, the CDR3 is TGCGCCAGCAGCGAACGGGACACAAGCACAGATACGCAGTATTTT.